A selection of T cell receptor beta chains follows, all from one sample in a study of blood T cell repertoires in COVID-19. Only in-frame clones appear in the TCRdb table, and some are missing; sequencing was by immunoSEQ multiplex PCR. The sample consists of more than 85,000 clones, over 90% of them appearing once. The material sequenced was peripheral blood. Source of these receptors: a man in his fifties or sixties with acute or convalescent COVID-19. Both conserved end residues are part of each CDR3. The D gene is left open where the match is weak. Clone size, where shown, is once, few, many, or a class for clones that have expanded.

>TRBJ2-7|TRBV7-9|NA|15|NA
CASSLWEGQVYEQYF
TGTGCCAGCAGCTTATGGGAGGGACAGGTCTACGAGCAGTACTTC
>TRBJ1-1|TRBV5-1|NA|15|NA
CASSLEHLGNTEAFF
TGCGCCAGCAGCTTGGAGCATCTAGGGAACACTGAAGCTTTCTTT
>TRBJ2-7|TRBV19|NA|14|TRBD2
CASSPSGVGYEQYF
TGTGCCAGTAGTCCGAGCGGGGTGGGGTACGAGCAGTACTTC
>TRBJ2-7|TRBV18|NA|13|NA
CASSPPGSYEQYF
TGTGCCAGCTCACCTCCGGGCTCCTACGAGCAGTACTTC
>TRBJ2-4|TRBV7-2|NA|12|NA
CASSSLQGDEYF
TGTGCCAGCAGCTCGCTACAGGGAGATGAGTACTTC
>TRBJ2-1|TRBV29-1|NA|13|TRBD2
CSVEAPAGGPQFF
TGCAGCGTTGAGGCCCCAGCGGGAGGGCCCCAGTTCTTC
>TRBJ1-5|TRBV9|NA|16|NA
CASSGPGQKSNQPQHF
TGTGCCAGCAGCGGACCGGGACAAAAAAGCAATCAGCCCCAGCATTTT
>TRBJ2-2|TRBV19|NA|17|NA
CASSFSRPLSNTGELFF
TGTGCCAGTAGTTTTTCAAGGCCACTAAGTAACACCGGGGAGCTGTTTTTT
>TRBJ2-2|TRBV7-2|NA|14|NA
CASSLASGTGELFF
TGTGCCAGCAGCTTAGCATCAGGGACCGGGGAGCTGTTTTTT
>TRBJ2-1|TRBV7-9|NA|13|NA
CASSLGSKNEQFF
TGTGCCAGCAGCTTAGGGAGTAAGAATGAGCAGTTCTTC
>TRBJ2-1|TRBV9|NA|18|TRBD2
CASSLGGLGLTTYNEQFF
TGTGCCAGCAGCCTCGGGGGACTAGGCTTAACTACCTACAATGAGCAGTTCTTC
>TRBJ2-7|TRBV11-2|NA|15|TRBD1
CASSLGLGQYYEQYF
TGTGCCAGCAGCTTAGGTCTGGGACAGTACTACGAGCAGTACTTC
>TRBJ1-5|TRBV5-1|NA|16|NA
CASSLDGGGGNQPQHF
TGCGCCAGCAGCTTGGATGGAGGTGGGGGCAATCAGCCCCAGCATTTT
>TRBJ2-3|TRBV14|NA|16|NA
CASSQWTGTSTDTQYF
TGTGCCAGCAGCCAATGGACGGGAACTAGCACAGATACGCAGTATTTT
>TRBJ2-3|TRBV18|NA|13|TRBD1
CASSLTGEDTQYF
TGTGCCAGCTCACTCACAGGGGAGGATACGCAGTATTTT
>TRBJ1-4|TRBV20-1|NA|11|NA
CSAVQREKLFF
TGCAGTGCTGTTCAGCGAGAAAAACTGTTTTTT
>TRBJ1-2|TRBV6-6|NA|14|NA
CASSRAGLNYGYTF
TGTGCCAGCAGTCGAGCGGGGCTTAACTATGGCTACACCTTC
>TRBJ2-1|TRBV5-1|NA|16|TRBD2
CASSSQGTSGYNEQFF
TGCGCCAGCAGCTCCCAGGGGACTAGCGGATACAATGAGCAGTTCTTC
>TRBJ2-3|TRBV5-1|NA|15|TRBD2
CASSLTSDGWDTQYF
TGCGCCAGCAGCCTGACTAGCGACGGTTGGGATACGCAGTATTTT
>TRBJ2-6|TRBV3-1/TRBV3-2|NA|19|NA
CASSQRTDRGYSGANVLTF
TGTGCCAGCAGCCAAAGAACCGACAGAGGCTACTCTGGGGCCAACGTCCTGACTTTC
>TRBJ1-6|TRBV5-1|NA|16|TRBD1
CASSLGRDRDNSPLHF
TGCGCCAGCAGCTTGGGCCGGGACAGGGATAATTCACCCCTCCACTTT
>TRBJ2-3|TRBV5-1|once|16|NA
CASMDPGETVIDTQYF
TGCGCCAGCATGGACCCTGGGGAGACCGTCATAGATACGCAGTATTTT
>TRBJ2-5|TRBV7-8|once|15|NA
CASSLAGTPQETQYF
TGTGCCAGCAGCTTAGCAGGGACACCTCAAGAGACCCAGTACTTC
>TRBJ1-4|TRBV19|once|13|NA
CASMAGDNEKLFF
TGTGCCAGTATGGCGGGGGATAATGAAAAACTGTTTTTT
>TRBJ2-7|TRBV3-1/TRBV3-2|NA|14|TRBD1
CASSPGQGGYEQYF
TGTGCCAGCAGCCCCGGACAGGGGGGCTACGAGCAGTACTTC
>TRBJ2-5|TRBV7-2|NA|16|TRBD2
CASSLDPTSGRKTQYF
TGTGCCAGCAGCTTAGATCCGACTAGCGGGAGAAAGACCCAGTACTTC